This record looks at one TCR beta chain sequence and its context. Its antigen has not been determined. Per-base quality was not reported, and no clone a single base away is much larger than it. CDR1 SGHAT and CDR2 FQDESV were looked up in the germline V gene (reference sequence). Relative to germline, V is 2 bases shorter and J is 3 bases shorter, with 17 bases between their ends. From the cysteine through the phenylalanine, the CDR3 covers 16 amino acids. Only the CDR3 portion is preserved as DNA: 48 bases, with reading frame beginning at the first base. In total, approximately 610 healthy bone marrow donors made up the cohort. All cohort members were sampled while nominally healthy, although unrecorded immune exposures were likely present. The donor tested CMV seronegative and was one of the 352 seronegative cohort members. A peripheral blood sample was provided by each donor, and peripheral blood mononuclear cells were used for TCR beta sequencing. Genomic DNA was extracted from the blood cell samples with the Qiagen DNeasy Blood Extraction Kit.

The data originate from a study of cytomegalovirus exposure and HLA in healthy donors (TCRdb year 2017). Concerning the study at large: According to an earlier analysis of a few hundred of the donors, about 190 million T cells yielded some 120 million unique TCR beta sequences and roughly 280 Gb of sequence data. Around 320 gigabases of sequencing data and approximately 85 million unique TCR sequences were included in an early release covering about 600 HLA-typed donors. The genetic ancestry cluster associated with self-reported Caucasian donors included 65% to 90% of the roughly 380 genotyped donors. The study aimed to test whether signatures of past pathogen exposure could be identified by cataloging public T cell receptors. The study profiled the T cell repertoires of 500 to 800 subjects by immunosequencing and related them to cytomegalovirus serostatus. Along with the approximately 620-subject first cohort, a separate validation cohort of 120 different subjects was used. To predict cytomegalovirus infection status, the study brought together high-throughput TCR immunosequencing, statistical association of individual TCRs with disease status, and machine learning. A later analysis re-examined previously published TCR beta repertoires from hundreds of donors and added high-resolution HLA genotyping to investigate patterns of TCR occurrence. Rather than using new phenotypic data, the later analysis identified candidate immune exposures from TCR beta sequences and from how often those sequences occurred across donors. An earlier analysis of 587 of the donors used high-throughput TCR beta sequencing to judge whether each TCR beta V gene segment behaved as functional or pseudogenic. Donor age, sex, ethnicity and CMV serostatus were collected together with the repertoire data. Genome-wide SNP genotypes for about three fifths of the 666 donors were used in a later genetic analysis, which treated that subset as a discovery cohort. Every repertoire in the discovery cohort had been generated on one and the same sequencing platform. HLA typing included class I and class II loci at four-digit resolution. The number of donors typed differed by locus, with 629-630 for A, B, C, DRB1 and DQB1, 522 for DQA1, nearly 610 for DPA1, and some 440 for DPB1. A handful of DR-DQ haplotypes were handled as single units for association and clustering because linkage in the cohort was strong. Among around 400 genotyped donors of the cohort, an average of around 220,000 unique TCR beta nucleotide sequences was sequenced per donor, of which approximately 19% were non-productive. Results and caveats for the whole study, not just this receptor: Presence/absence analyses assumed roughly uniform sequencing depth across donors, an assumption that may not hold. CMV serostatus was the only immune exposure information available for the cohort. Broadly in line with IMGT annotations, most TCR beta V segments showed up in productive rearrangements about 87% or about 30% of the time in an earlier analysis of under 700 of the donors. Linkage disequilibrium might explain the correlated functional status among segregating V segments, but an unknown experimental factor could not be excluded. Strong co-occurrence of HLA alleles, especially DR and DQ, made assigning TCR associations to individual alleles difficult. A further reported finding was that TCR beta sequences accurately predicted the HLA-A and HLA-B alleles for most subjects in the first cohort. The sequencing pipeline was judged likely to have produced a cluster of highly shared sequence variants as a technical artifact. In a later analysis, TCR association rates were found to vary across HLA loci, with the most associated TCRs seen for DRB1 alleles and the fewest for HLA-C alleles. Some IMGT-functional V segments, including TRBV6-2 and TRBV6-3, could not be distinguished by the 87-base-pair reads and were therefore excluded. In a later analysis, HLA-associated TCR beta chains were found to be more clonally expanded and to have lower generation probabilities than equally common non-associated chains. The authors suggested that the approach could potentially be generalized to other disease states and immunological phenotypes. In both the original and validation cohorts, the classifier was reported to diagnose cytomegalovirus status with high specificity and sensitivity. This cohort had only TCR beta chains sequenced, and the lack of alpha or paired-chain data limited which features could be detected. Compared with the approximately 670-donor mean, donors in an Asian-associated ancestry cluster had fewer N-insertions in productive TCRs, according to a later genetic analysis. A later analysis found that most CMV-associated TCR beta chains appeared HLA-restricted, with HLA associations seemingly driven largely by CMV exposure. A few of the identified cytomegalovirus-associated TCR beta chains were confirmed in vitro to be specific for cytomegalovirus antigens. Because some donors lacked HLA typing at each locus, the association tests relied only on the typed subset. A later analysis associated about 17,000 TCR beta sequences with specific HLA alleles at a false discovery rate of 0.05. Because counts were too low, 15 to 20 rarely observed V segments, including chromosome 9 orphons, were excluded from the earlier analysis of around 590 of the donors. Several of the top co-occurrence clusters appeared to be linked to parvovirus B19, influenza, CMV and Epstein-Barr virus, according to a later analysis. The study listed 150 to 200 TCR beta chains as associated with cytomegalovirus. V-gene and J-gene trimming of TCR beta chains was associated with a missense DCLRE1C variant in a later genetic analysis, and the association was replicated in an independent cohort. Across donors, most TCR sequences were observed very rarely, whereas some public TCRs were present in many individuals.

The method was the immunoSEQ multiplex PCR assay. A mixture of 60 forward primers for TCR Vbeta segments and 13 reverse primers for TCR Jbeta segments was used in the multiplex PCR. Amplification of the CDR3 region of rearranged TCR beta genes was performed with a multiplex PCR assay on genomic DNA. The Illumina HiSeq System was used to sequence the amplified TCR beta libraries as 87-base-pair reads. The study's own analysis went as follows. A later analysis tallied roughly 80 million unique TCR beta chains across the 660 or so repertoires, and approximately 12 million of those chains were shared by two or more donors. Raw reads were error-corrected and collapsed into unique sequences by a nearest-neighbor algorithm in which closely related sequences were merged to remove PCR and sequencing errors. V, D and J gene segments were assigned by aligning CDR3 sequences to IMGT reference sequences. Each retained sequence needed at least a six-nucleotide match to both a V gene segment and a J gene segment. A rearrangement counted as productive if the CDR3 had no stop codons and remained in frame with V and J, and every other rearrangement counted as non-productive. Following IMGT convention, CDR3 was defined as the stretch from the second conserved V-encoded cysteine to the conserved J-encoded phenylalanine. Sequences without an unambiguous match to a single V gene segment were excluded from the earlier analysis of 500 to 700 of the donors. In an earlier analysis of 450 to 750 of the donors, a V segment was called functional when productive rearrangements were above 56.7%, and segregating when the standard deviation between donors exceeded 5%. A statistical classification framework was built to diagnose cytomegalovirus status from the catalog of TCR beta chain sequences. V and J gene assignment, in a later analysis, came from comparing TCR nucleotide sequences with IMGT/GENE-DB human TR gene sequences. A later analysis assigned CDR3 sequences and most-parsimonious VDJ recombination scenarios with the TCRdist pipeline. In a later analysis, every TCR beta chain was defined by the combination of its CDR3 amino acid sequence and its V-gene family, and reads without a unique V-gene family were dropped. A later analysis removed several hundred highly shared, low-generation-probability nucleotide sequences to deal with suspected cross-contamination and a sequencing artifact. In a later analysis, a clonal expansion index for each public chain was calculated from normalized within-repertoire ranks of inferred template counts. In a later analysis, generation probabilities were computed with a VDJ recombination model fitted to out-of-frame rearrangements, and the resulting probabilities were checked against IGoR. Hypergeometric tests were used in a later analysis to score TCR-TCR, TCR-HLA and TCR-CMV co-occurrence, with a repertoire-size bias correction applied to the TCR pairs. In a later analysis, false discovery rates were estimated by permuting HLA or CMV assignments 20 times. In a later analysis, co-occurring TCRs were grouped using DBSCAN, with TCRdist sequence similarity added in when clustering inside HLA-allele-positive subsets. Repertoires with fewer than 30,000 or more than 120,000 public chains, plus five repertoires with anomalous nucleotide sharing, were excluded from co-occurrence clustering. This is the immuneACCESS table as TCRdb keeps it, with only in-frame sequences that have V and J called. A part of the clones is gone; compared with another copy, unresolved V genes explain less than half, and the rest is unexplained. V and J calls plus clone size are reproduced from that table; the DNA served to infer D and trimming. The table for this sample lists around 110,000 clones; 71% of them were counted only once. The ten largest make up 2.5% to 3.5% of the sample.

Here the chain combines TRBV11-1 and TRBJ2-7; the best D guess is TRBD1, with 6 bases matching. This clonotype was sampled from a female donor in good health and CMV-seronegative. The specimen was PBMCs. The encoded CDR3 is CASSLTSRDIDYEQYF. The nucleotide sequence reads as follows: TGTGCCAGCAGCTTAACATCCCGGGACATAGACTACGAGCAGTACTTC.